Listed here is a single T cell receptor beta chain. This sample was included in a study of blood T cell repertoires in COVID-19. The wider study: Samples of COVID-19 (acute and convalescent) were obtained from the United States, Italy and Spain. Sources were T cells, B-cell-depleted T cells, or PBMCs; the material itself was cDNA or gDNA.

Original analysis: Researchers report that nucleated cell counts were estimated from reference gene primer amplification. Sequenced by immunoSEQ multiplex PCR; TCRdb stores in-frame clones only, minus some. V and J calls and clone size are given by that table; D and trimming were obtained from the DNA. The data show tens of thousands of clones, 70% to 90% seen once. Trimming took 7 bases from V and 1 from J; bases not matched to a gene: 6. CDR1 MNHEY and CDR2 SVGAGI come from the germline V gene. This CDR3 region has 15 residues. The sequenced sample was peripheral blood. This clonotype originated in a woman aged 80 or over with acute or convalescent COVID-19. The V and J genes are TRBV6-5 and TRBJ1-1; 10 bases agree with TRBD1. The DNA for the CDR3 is TGTGCCAGCACCCGGACAGGGGGTTCGAACACTGAAGCTTTCTTT. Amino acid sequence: CASTRTGGSNTEAFF.